This T cell receptor beta chain was captured in a study of response to subunit inactivated influenza vaccine. From the RT-PCR reads, TCRdb called clonotypes with MiXCR, one entry per CDR3 protein. The table includes 500,000 to 550,000 distinct CDR3 sequences, more than 7% detected once. Comment on this clonotype: What it binds is unknown. A read error may be the cause here, since a much bigger clone is one base away.

Findings and caveats of the study: New T cells are recruited in small numbers by each seasonal influenza vaccination, according to the authors' suggestion.

Germline V CDR1 and CDR2: SNHLY, FYNNEI. This CDR3 comprises 13 residues. V was trimmed by 7 bases and J by 3 bases, leaving 13 bases between them. The sequence derives from a man in his fifties or sixties who received an inactivated influenza vaccine. The source material was PBMCs from blood, sampled less than 30 months after vaccination. This sequence joins TRBV2 and TRBJ2-7, with no clear D. The CDR3 reads CASNRYGNYEQYF. In DNA, the CDR3 is TGTGCCAGCAACCGGTACGGTAACTACGAGCAGTACTTC.